Sequencing of this T cell receptor (beta chain) was carried out in a study of graft-versus-host responses after intestinal transplantation. The overall study: The recipients all started with anti-thymocyte globulin induction and then took tacrolimus and steroids for 3 to 4 years.

This clone appeared once. Sequencing was performed with immunoSEQ multiplex PCR; in TCRdb, only in-frame clones are kept and a portion is missing. The sample consists of over 9,500 clones, 70% to 85% of them appearing once. The V and J ends lost 7 bases and 0 bases, in that order; junction bases with no gene match: 5. The CDR3 is 15 residues long. The V gene's germline CDR1 is MDHEN and CDR2 SYDVKM. The sequence was obtained from a human patient who received an intestinal transplant, so some T cells may come from the graft donor. The specimen was PBMCs, collected roughly 290 days after intestinal transplant. The chain couples TRBV28 to TRBJ2-7; 11 positions agree with TRBD1. This chain's CDR3 is CASTAGQGASYEQYF. CDR3 sequence (DNA): TGTGCCAGCACCGCTGGACAGGGGGCCTCCTACGAGCAGTACTTC.